Described below is a single T cell receptor (beta chain) sequence and its context. Its antigen is not known. Germline assignment: CDR1 MNHNY and CDR2 SVGAGI (reference sequence). V was pared by 2 bases and J by 0 bases, with 10 bases between. The CDR3 consists of 15 residues. TCRdb keeps only in-frame clones here, not all; method: immunoSEQ multiplex PCR. This table has under 30,000 clones, around three quarters appearing once. These data originate in a study of CD4 T cells in relation to SARS-CoV-2 and coronaviruses. Unexposed donor CD4+ T cells date from about 2011-2019, before the COVID-19 pandemic. Isolation of CD4+ T cells took place after less than 13 days in culture.

The chain recombines TRBV6-6 with TRBJ1-1, with unresolved D. The source of this sequence is a human donor in good health. The sequenced sample consisted of CD4+ T cells from PBMCs, cultured in vitro. The CDR3, as DNA: TGTGCCAGCAGTTACGAGGGTCAGGTGAACACTGAAGCTTTCTTT. Amino acid sequence: CASSYEGQVNTEAFF.